These 21 T cell receptor beta chains came from one sample sequenced in a study of shared clonotypes between healthy human individuals. Generated by immunoSEQ multiplex PCR, the TCRdb table keeps only in-frame clones and is missing some. The data show about 2.4 million clones, around 94% seen once. The specimen sequenced was naive CD4+ T cells sorted from blood. Subset of the sample: CD45RA+ positively selected. The source is a man between 18 and 35 years old in good health.

The chain is built from TRBV5-1 and TRBJ2-5; the D gene is possibly TRBD1 (6 bases). Trimming stripped 4 bases from V and 3 bases from J, with 13 bases between. This CDR3 is 14 amino acids long. Germline CDR1 is SGHRS and CDR2 is YFSETQ. The CDR3 protein is CASSQGPIKETQYF. CDR3 nucleotides: TGCGCCAGCAGCCAGGGGCCCATTAAAGAGACCCAGTACTTC.

The chain combines TRBV25-1 with TRBJ1-2; TRBD1 aligns across 9 bases. There are 13 residues in the CDR3. V lost 6 bases, J lost 7 bases, and 6 bases stayed unmatched. Per the germline V gene, CDR1 is MGHDK and CDR2 is SYGVNS. This CDR3 reads CASSGQGRGGYTF. DNA of the CDR3: TGTGCCAGCAGCGGACAGGGGAGAGGTGGCTACACCTTC.

V is TRBV6-5 and J is TRBJ1-6; D is unresolved. CDR1 and CDR2 from the germline V gene are MNHEY and SVGAGI. Trimming cost V 5 bases and J 5 bases, with 7 bases left between them. The CDR3 extends over 13 amino acids. In nucleotides, the CDR3 is TGTGCCAGCAGTATTACAGATAATTCACCCCTCCACTTT. Translated: CASSITDNSPLHF.

This clone was observed a single time. The V call is TRBV7-2, the J call TRBJ2-2, with a possible D match to TRBD2 (6 bases). In germline, CDR1 is SGHTA, CDR2 FQGNSA. Trimming removed 5 bases from V and 2 bases from J, with 18 bases in between. The CDR3 contains 17 residues. CDR3 region: CASSKITGGLNTGELFF. The CDR3 region has the DNA TGTGCCAGCAGCAAAATAACCGGGGGATTAAACACCGGGGAGCTGTTTTTT.

This chain connects TRBV28 to TRBJ1-2; 9 bases line up with TRBD1. The CDR3 has 14 amino acids. The trim removed 5 bases at V and 3 bases at J, leaving 4 bases unmatched. CDR1 is MDHEN, CDR2 SYDVKM, per germline. CDR3 amino acids: CASSADRGDYGYTF. In DNA form, the CDR3 reads TGTGCCAGCAGTGCAGACAGGGGGGACTATGGCTACACCTTC.

The chain is built from TRBV11-2 and TRBJ2-7, with a possible D match to TRBD2 (6 bases). Germline CDR1 reads SGHAT; CDR2 reads FQNNGV. This CDR3 comprises 15 residues. V dropped 4 bases and J dropped 5 bases, with 18 bases sitting between them. The CDR3 DNA reads as TGTGCCAGCAGCTCCCACGTCGCGGGATTGGACGAGCAGTACTTC. Its translation is CASSSHVAGLDEQYF.

The rearrangement joins TRBV6-1 to TRBJ1-5, with TRBD1 as a possible D gene (5 bases). Germline V gene lookup returns CDR1 MNHNS and CDR2 SASEGT. The CDR3 spans 15 residues. V shed 8 bases and J shed 7 bases, with 21 bases lying between them. CDR3 DNA: TGTGCCAGCGGAACCGACAGTTGGAGCTGGCAGCCCCAGCATTTT. Residues: CASGTDSWSWQPQHF.

V gene TRBV2 combines with J gene TRBJ2-2; D is ambiguous. This CDR3 comprises 13 residues. V was cut by 8 bases and J by 2 bases, with 9 bases left in between. The germline V gene encodes CDR1 SNHLY and CDR2 FYNNEI. The CDR3 region has the DNA TGTGCCAGCGCGGCCGCCAACACCGGGGAGCTGTTTTTT. It codes for CASAAANTGELFF.

This chain connects TRBV5-4 to TRBJ2-3; 16 nucleotides agree with TRBD2. The CDR3 has 17 amino acids. Trimming took 5 bases from V and 6 from J; bases not matched to a gene: 9. Looked up from germline, CDR1 is SGHNT and CDR2 is YYREEE (reference sequence). The CDR3 here is CASSPGLAGGRADTQYF. CDR3 nucleotide sequence: TGTGCCAGCAGTCCGGGACTAGCGGGAGGGCGGGCCGATACGCAGTATTTT.

The chain carries TRBV18 and TRBJ2-1; D possibly uses TRBD1 or TRBD2 (5 bases each). The CDR3 consists of 12 residues. V was pared by 5 bases and J by 7 bases, with 9 bases between. From germline, CDR1 is KGHSH and CDR2 LQKENI. The CDR3, as DNA: TGTGCCAGCTCAGGGACGGAGAATGAGCAGTTCTTC. It encodes CASSGTENEQFF.

CDR3 amino acids: CATASGSLSSYNEQFF. The CDR3 DNA follows: TGTGCCACGGCCAGCGGGAGCCTAAGCTCCTACAATGAGCAGTTCTTC. The V and J genes are TRBV6-6 and TRBJ2-1, with 8 bases matching TRBD2. V dropped 10 bases and J dropped 0; count of bases not matched to a gene: 11. The CDR3 is 16 amino acids. Germline values: CDR1 MNHNY, CDR2 SVGAGI (reference sequence).

A note on this clone: The same CDR3 also results from other DNA sequences found in this sample. V gene TRBV6-6 combines with J gene TRBJ1-5; D is unclear. V was cut by 2 bases and J by 7 bases, with 9 bases left in between. Germline CDR1 and CDR2: MNHNY and SVGAGI (reference sequence). This CDR3 has 13 residues. The CDR3 sequence is CASSYDPRQPQHF. CDR3 DNA sequence: TGTGCCAGCAGTTACGATCCTAGGCAGCCCCAGCATTTT.

The chain joins TRBV27 to TRBJ2-7; 9 bases align to TRBD2. Germline CDR1 and CDR2: MNHEY and SMNVEV (reference sequence). The V segment lost 3 bases and the J segment 2 bases; nucleotides outside the gene matches: 5. CDR3 length: 15 amino acids. The CDR3 is CASSFSASGTYEQYF. CDR3 sequence (DNA): TGTGCCAGCAGTTTTTCGGCTAGCGGGACCTACGAGCAGTACTTC.

This chain uses TRBV29-1 with TRBJ1-2; 8 positions agree with TRBD1. The CDR3 has 13 amino acids. The junction had 8 bases not matched to a gene; V was cut back by 3 bases and J by 8 bases. The germline V gene encodes CDR1 SQVTM and CDR2 ANQGSEA. This CDR3 reads CSVDQTGVGGYTF. DNA of the CDR3: TGCAGCGTTGACCAGACAGGGGTGGGAGGCTACACCTTC.

This chain joins TRBV6-5 and TRBJ2-1, with TRBD1 matching 7 bases. J was trimmed by 9 bases and V by 0 bases; bases with no gene match: 8. Per the germline V gene, CDR1 is MNHEY and CDR2 is SVGAGI. This CDR3 is built from 15 residues. CDR3 nucleotide sequence: TGTGCCAGCAGTTACTCAGGGGGCATTGTAGGTGAGCAGTTCTTC. As protein: CASSYSGGIVGEQFF.

This clone was recorded only once. The chain joins TRBV11-2 to TRBJ2-5, with D possibly being TRBD2 (5 bases). The CDR3 has 14 residues. The V end was cut by 5 bases, the J end by 4 bases, with 14 bases between. Germline V gene lookup returns CDR1 SGHAT and CDR2 FQNNGV. DNA for the CDR3: TGTGCCAGCAGCCCTCTCCGGGGTCGAGAGACCCAGTACTTC. This translates into CASSPLRGRETQYF.

The rearrangement uses TRBV7-9 and TRBJ2-5; 16 nucleotides align to TRBD2. Germline V gene data show CDR1 as SEHNR and CDR2 as FQNEAQ (reference sequence). V was pared by 4 bases and J by 4 bases, with 9 bases of the junction left unmatched. CDR3 length: 18 residues. The CDR3 region is CASSSGLAGGPSPETQYF. CDR3 bases: TGTGCCAGCAGCTCGGGACTAGCGGGGGGGCCGAGCCCAGAGACCCAGTACTTC.

This chain uses TRBV6-1 with TRBJ1-4; D gene ambiguous. Trimming pared 4 bases from V and 5 bases from J, leaving 8 bases between. The CDR3 runs 13 residues. CDR1 and CDR2 from the germline V gene are MNHNS and SASEGT. The CDR3 region has the DNA TGTGCCAGCAGTGGGTGGGTCAATGAAAAACTGTTTTTT. It specifies CASSGWVNEKLFF.

This sequence joins TRBV4-3 and TRBJ2-7; D could derive from TRBD1 or TRBD2 (5 bases each). The CDR3 has 15 amino acids. From germline, CDR1 is LGHNA and CDR2 YSLEER. V was cut by 0 bases and J by 4 bases, with 13 bases left in between. Here the CDR3 reads CASSQDGGGRYEQYF. The CDR3 bases are TGCGCCAGCAGCCAAGATGGTGGGGGTCGGTACGAGCAGTACTTC.

J is TRBJ2-2 and V is TRBV27; 10 bases are shared with TRBD1. Unmatched junction bases numbered 9, after V lost 10 bases and J lost 4 bases. This CDR3 is 15 amino acids long. The germline V gene has CDR1 MNHEY and CDR2 SMNVEV (reference sequence). CDR3 residues: CATGSRTGGTGELFF. CDR3 coding DNA: TGTGCCACAGGATCAAGGACAGGGGGCACCGGGGAGCTGTTTTTT.

This chain connects TRBV5-4 to TRBJ1-3, with TRBD1 as a possible D gene (5 bases). The V end lost 10 bases, the J end lost 0 bases, and 8 bases lay between the germline ends. CDR1 is SGHNT, CDR2 YYREEE, per germline (reference sequence). This CDR3 has 12 residues. The CDR3 here is CAQGNSGNTIYF. The CDR3 region has the DNA TGTGCCCAGGGAAACTCTGGAAACACCATATATTTT. The full variable domain, its missing parts supplied by reference TRBV5-4 and TRBJ1-3, is ETGVTQSPTHLIKTRGQQVTLRCSSQSGHNTVSWYQQALGQGPQFIFQYYREEENGRGNFPPRFSGLQFPNYSSELNVNALELDDSALYLCAQGNSGNTIYFGEGSWLTVV.